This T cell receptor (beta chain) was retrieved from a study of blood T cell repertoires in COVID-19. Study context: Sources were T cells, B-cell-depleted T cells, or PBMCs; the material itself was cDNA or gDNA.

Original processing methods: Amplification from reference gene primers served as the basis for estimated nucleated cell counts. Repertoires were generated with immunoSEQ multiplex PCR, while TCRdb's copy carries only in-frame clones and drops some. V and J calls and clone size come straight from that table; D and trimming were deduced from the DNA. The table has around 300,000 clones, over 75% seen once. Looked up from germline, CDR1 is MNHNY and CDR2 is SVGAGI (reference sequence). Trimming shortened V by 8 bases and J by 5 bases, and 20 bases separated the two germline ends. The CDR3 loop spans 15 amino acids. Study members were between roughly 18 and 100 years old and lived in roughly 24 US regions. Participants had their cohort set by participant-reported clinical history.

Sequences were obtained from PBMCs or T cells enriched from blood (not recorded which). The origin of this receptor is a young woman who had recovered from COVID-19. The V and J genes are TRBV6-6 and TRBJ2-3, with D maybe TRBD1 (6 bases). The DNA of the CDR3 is TGTGCCAGCTTCGAATTCAGGGGCCGGATAGATACGCAGTATTTT. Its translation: CASFEFRGRIDTQYF.